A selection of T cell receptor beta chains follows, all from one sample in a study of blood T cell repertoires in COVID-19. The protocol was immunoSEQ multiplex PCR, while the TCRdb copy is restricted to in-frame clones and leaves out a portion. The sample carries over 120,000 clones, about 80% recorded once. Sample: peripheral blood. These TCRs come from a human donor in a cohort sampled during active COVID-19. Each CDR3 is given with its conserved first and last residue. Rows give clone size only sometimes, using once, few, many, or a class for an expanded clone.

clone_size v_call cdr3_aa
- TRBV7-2 CASSLVGGNEQFF
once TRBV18 CASSLRGLGGEQFF
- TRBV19 CASSIWGDTEAFF
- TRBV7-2 CASSSSGGDTGELFF
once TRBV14 CASSQGQGSEKLFF
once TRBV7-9 CASSPGTSYPDTQYF
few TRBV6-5 CASSHRQGGRETQYF
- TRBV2 CASSTGVGNTIYF
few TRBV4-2 CASSQEWHKTYEQYF
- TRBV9 CASSVAPGGGGTDTQYF
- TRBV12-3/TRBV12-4 CASTPGAGNTIYF
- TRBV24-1 CATSDGPGGGYTF
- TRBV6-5 CASSYLNLRAEAFF
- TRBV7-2 CASSFQARGGDGAFF
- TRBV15 CATSRDFGQGGSEAFF
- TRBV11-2 CASSLDRGTGGYTF
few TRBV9 CASSVNGRDNEQFF
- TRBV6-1 CASSGGTGSLVGAEAFF
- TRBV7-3 CASSLLATNEQFF
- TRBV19 CASTDRDRGSQYF
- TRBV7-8 CASSFLQGSTDTQYF
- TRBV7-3 CASSFGTGADTQYF
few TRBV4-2 CASSSGMSYEQYF
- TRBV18 CASSPAQGSNEKLFF
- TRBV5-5 CASSLYGPPSYEQYF
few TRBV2 CASSERGNGYTF
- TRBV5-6 CASSQTGQRQPQHF
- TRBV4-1 CASSQVTGEREQFF
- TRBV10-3 CAISLDTANTGELFF
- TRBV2 CASSEEEQINYEQFF
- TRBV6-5 CASSLEGGSYNEQFF
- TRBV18 CASSRKTGGGTDTQYF
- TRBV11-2 CASSLQGLSGNTIYF
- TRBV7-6 CASSLVYGRRGTYEQYF
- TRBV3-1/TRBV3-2 CASSQASGGSYNEQFF
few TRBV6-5 CASGRQGSPLHF
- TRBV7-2 CASSLAWGGFPHEQFF
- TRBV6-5 CASSPPGVTDTQYF
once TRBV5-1 CASSSEQGNGYTF
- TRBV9 CASSPTGGLYEQYF
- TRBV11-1 CASSLQSQGARETQYF
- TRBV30 CAWTPTSGNSDTQYF